This is a list of T cell receptor beta chains from one sample in a study of blood T cell repertoires in COVID-19. The data were produced by immunoSEQ multiplex PCR, yet TCRdb's version contains in-frame clones alone and is incomplete. Of under 250,000 clones listed, 70% to 90% are singletons. Specimen: peripheral blood. These receptor sequences come from a man aged 45-60 years with COVID-19, enrolled during active disease. Each CDR3 is given with its conserved first and last residue. Each record gives: clone size, J gene, V gene, CDR3 length, D gene, CDR3 DNA, CDR3 protein. D genes are given only for firm matches. Size is omitted from some rows. Given values are once, few, many or a class for expanded clones.

- | TRBJ2-7 | TRBV6-2/TRBV6-3 | 16 | TRBD1 | TGTGCCAGCAGCGATCCGGGACAGGGGGGTCCCTACGAGCAGTACTTC | CASSDPGQGGPYEQYF
- | TRBJ1-6 | TRBV7-3 | 15 | TRBD1 | TGTGCCAGCAGCCTCACAGGGGCGCATAATTCACCCCTCCACTTT | CASSLTGAHNSPLHF
- | TRBJ1-1 | TRBV12-3/TRBV12-4 | 13 | - | TGTGCCAGCATCCTGTGGAGTGGCACTGAAGCTTTCTTT | CASILWSGTEAFF
few | TRBJ2-7 | TRBV10-3 | 14 | TRBD1 | TGTGCCATCAGTGAGGGGACAGGGACCTACGAGCAGTACTTC | CAISEGTGTYEQYF
- | TRBJ2-1 | TRBV9 | 17 | TRBD2 | TGTGCCAGCAGCGTAGAGGTGGGACTAGCGAGGGACAATGAGCAGTTCTTC | CASSVEVGLARDNEQFF
- | TRBJ2-7 | TRBV7-9 | 12 | - | TGTGCCAGCAGCCCCGACAGGTACGAGCAGTACTTC | CASSPDRYEQYF
- | TRBJ2-1 | TRBV2 | 15 | - | TGTGCCAGCACCGAAGGTATCGGGTCCTACAATGAGCAGTTCTTC | CASTEGIGSYNEQFF
- | TRBJ1-2 | TRBV18 | 14 | - | TGTGCCAGCTCACCAGGGCAGGGGAACTATGGCTACACCTTC | CASSPGQGNYGYTF
- | TRBJ1-6 | TRBV6-5 | 14 | TRBD1 | TGTGCCAGCAGTCAGGGGGCCTGGAATTCACCCCTCCACTTT | CASSQGAWNSPLHF
- | TRBJ1-4 | TRBV27 | 12 | - | TGTGCCAGCAGAGAAGGCAGGGGAGAACTGTTTTTT | CASREGRGELFF
- | TRBJ2-5 | TRBV7-2 | 13 | - | TGTGCCAGCAGCATTAACACGGGCGGGCCCCAGTACTTC | CASSINTGGPQYF
- | TRBJ2-7 | TRBV28 | 14 | - | TGTGCCAGCAGTCCCAGACAGATTACCTACGAGCAGTACTTC | CASSPRQITYEQYF
- | TRBJ1-5 | TRBV19 | 16 | TRBD1 | TGTGCCAGTATCGAGACGACAGGGCCAATCAATCAGCCCCAGCATTTT | CASIETTGPINQPQHF
- | TRBJ2-3 | TRBV18 | 16 | TRBD2 | TGTGCCAGCTCACCAGCCGTGGCGGGGGGGACAGATACGCAGTATTTT | CASSPAVAGGTDTQYF
- | TRBJ2-3 | TRBV18 | 13 | TRBD1 | TGTGCCAGCTCAACGGGACAGATCAATACGCAGTATTTT | CASSTGQINTQYF
few | TRBJ1-5 | TRBV27 | 14 | - | TGTGCCAGCAGTGCAACAGGGCCTGGGCAGCCCCAGCATTTT | CASSATGPGQPQHF
- | TRBJ2-1 | TRBV7-9 | 13 | - | TGTGCCAGCAGCACGAACCCAAATAGCGAGCAGTTCTTC | CASSTNPNSEQFF
- | TRBJ1-3 | TRBV7-6 | 17 | - | TGTGCCAGCAGCTTAGCCGGGCGGGGGAGTACTGGAAACACCATATATTTT | CASSLAGRGSTGNTIYF
- | TRBJ1-1 | TRBV7-3 | 15 | - | TGTGCCAGCAGCTTATCGGGGGGCAAGGACACTGAAGCTTTCTTT | CASSLSGGKDTEAFF
- | TRBJ2-1 | TRBV9 | 16 | TRBD2 | TGTGCCAGCAGCTCTACCGGGACTAACTCCTACAATGAGCAGTTCTTC | CASSSTGTNSYNEQFF
- | TRBJ2-7 | TRBV23-1 | 20 | TRBD1 | TGCGCCAGCAGTCCCTCCCCGACAACCTTCGACAGGGACCCTTTCTACGAGCAGTACTTC | CASSPSPTTFDRDPFYEQYF
- | TRBJ2-3 | TRBV7-2 | 16 | TRBD2 | TGTGCCAGCAGCTGGAGCGGGACTAGCGGCACAGATACGCAGTATTTT | CASSWSGTSGTDTQYF